The present T cell receptor (beta chain) was sequenced within a study of cytomegalovirus exposure and HLA in healthy donors. Study-level results: By a later analysis, the bulk of CMV-associated TCR beta chains appeared HLA-restricted. Most sequenced TCRs were rare (though some public TCRs occurred in many donors).

The V gene's germline CDR1 is ENHRY and CDR2 SYGVKD. V gave up 8 bases and J gave up 3 bases, with 13 bases separating them. CDR3 length equals 13 residues. The PCR used 60 Vbeta and 13 Jbeta primers. The data were produced by immunoSEQ multiplex PCR, yet TCRdb's version contains in-frame clones alone and is incomplete. The sample shows around 100,000 clones, over 60% of them seen only once. Healthy bone marrow donors made up the donor group. Points on this clone: The antigen remains undetermined.

This chain links TRBV10-3 with TRBJ1-2; a possible D gene is TRBD1 (6 bases). The sample comprised PBMCs. The clonotype comes from a man aged 55 to 70 in good health and CMV-seropositive. The CDR3 here is CAIGGSPDYGYTF. In DNA form, the CDR3 reads TGTGCCATCGGGGGCTCTCCCGACTATGGCTACACCTTC.